This paragraph reports one T cell receptor beta chain. What it binds is not known. The data originate from a study of shared clonotypes between healthy human individuals. Study-wide findings and caveats: It was expected that sequencing depth would affect clonotype sharing among donors. All-four-donor shared clonotypes had higher generation probabilities than non-shared clonotypes did. In several donors, about 5% of naive CD4 clonotypes appeared in common. Sampling covered blood only; tissue repertoires likely differ.

Naive CD8 cells, CD45RO-negative and positively selected for CCR7, excluded terminally differentiated effector memory CD45RA+ cells. Method: immunoSEQ multiplex PCR; TCRdb's copy keeps in-frame clones and lacks some. The table records about 580,000 clones, about 98% of them present only once. Germline V lookup: CDR1 SGHTS, CDR2 YDEGEE. This CDR3 spans 12 amino acids. Trimming took 4 bases from V and 3 from J, leaving 8 bases between them. The chain combines TRBV5-8 with TRBJ2-7; D unresolved. The source is a man aged 25 to 45 in good health. The sequenced sample consisted of naive CD8+ T cells sorted from blood. The CDR3 sequence is CASSPTGYEQYF. CDR3 bases: TGTGCCAGCAGCCCAACCGGCTACGAGCAGTACTTC.